This TCR beta chain is drawn from a study of blood T cell repertoires in COVID-19. Background on the study: T cells, B-cell-depleted T cells, or PBMCs supplied cDNA or gDNA.

Authors' analysis steps: Amplification from reference gene primers served as the basis for estimated nucleated cell counts. The method was immunoSEQ multiplex PCR; TCRdb's version includes in-frame clones alone and lacks a portion of them. For V, J and clone size, that table is used; D and trimming come from the DNA. This table holds about 76,000 clones, roughly nine tenths found once. The CDR3 extends over 15 amino acids. V lost 8 bases, J lost 2 bases, and 10 bases stayed unmatched. Germline loops: CDR1 MNHEY, CDR2 SVGAGI. The TCR originated in a man aged 30 to 39 with acute or convalescent COVID-19. Sequencing input: peripheral blood. V gene TRBV6-5 combines with J gene TRBJ2-7; 9 nucleotides align to TRBD1. DNA of the CDR3: TGTGCCAGCGACCGATCCGGGACAGGGCCCTACGAGCAGTACTTC. This translates into CASDRSGTGPYEQYF.